The present T cell receptor (beta chain) was sequenced within a study of neoadjuvant anti-PD-1 for oral cavity cancer. Whole-study context: Before surgery, most patients got three to four biweekly 3 mg/kg nivolumab doses. Around day 43, patients without progression received a fourth nivolumab dose before surgery. Regarding the study as a whole: Higher pretreatment blood Treg/Th17 ratios correlated with higher pretreatment blood and lower post-treatment tumor TCRbeta clonality.

As to this clone: The antigen is undetermined.

Time point indicated: after neoadjuvant nivolumab, at surgical resection. Trimming stripped 4 bases from V and 5 bases from J, with 17 bases between. Germline CDR1 MNHEY, CDR2 SMNVEV (reference sequence). The CDR3 has 15 residues. Most PBMC samples had 480 ng input DNA in six replicates. Generated by immunoSEQ multiplex PCR, the TCRdb table keeps only in-frame clones and is missing some. The sample yields about 68,000 clones, about 85% seen once. The chain links TRBV27 to TRBJ1-2, with D perhaps TRBD1 (6 bases). The specimen was PBMCs, collected after nivolumab (anti-PD-1) treatment. This TCR came from a person aged 40 to 85 with oral cavity squamous cell carcinoma. The CDR3 DNA reads TGTGCCAGCAGTTATAGGCCGGGGGGGGCTTATGGCTACACCTTC. It encodes CASSYRPGGAYGYTF.